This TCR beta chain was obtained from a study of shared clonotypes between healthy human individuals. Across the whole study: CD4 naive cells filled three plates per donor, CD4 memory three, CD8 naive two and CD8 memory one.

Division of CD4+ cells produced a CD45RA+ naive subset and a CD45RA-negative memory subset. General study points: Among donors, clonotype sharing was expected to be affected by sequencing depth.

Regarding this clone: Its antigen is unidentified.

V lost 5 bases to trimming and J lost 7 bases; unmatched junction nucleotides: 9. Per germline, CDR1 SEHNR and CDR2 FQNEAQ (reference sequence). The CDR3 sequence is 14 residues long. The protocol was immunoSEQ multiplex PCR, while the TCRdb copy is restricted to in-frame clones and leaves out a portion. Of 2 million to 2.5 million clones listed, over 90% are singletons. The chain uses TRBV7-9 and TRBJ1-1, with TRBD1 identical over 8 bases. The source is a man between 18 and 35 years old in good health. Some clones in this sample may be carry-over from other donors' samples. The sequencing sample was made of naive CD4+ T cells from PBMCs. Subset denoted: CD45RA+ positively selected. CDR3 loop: CASSNRSGGDEAFF. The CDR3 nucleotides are TGTGCCAGCAGCAACAGGTCAGGGGGCGATGAAGCTTTCTTT.